This T cell receptor beta chain was found in a study of blood T cells in healthy people across ages. V shed 10 bases and J shed 3 bases, with 11 bases lying between them. The CDR3 spans 12 residues. CDR1 MNHNY and CDR2 SVGAGI come from the germline V gene (reference sequence). Study results and limitations: A roughly linear fall in TCR beta diversity per million T cells was seen with increasing age.

This clonotype was recorded a few times. Antigen: not known. Sample-barcoded 5' priming and a J-beta primer mix drove a second PCR of roughly 7 to 11 cycles. The template-switch adaptor, which had 12 random nucleotides, put a tag on each cDNA molecule. TCRdb independently ran MiXCR on the 5' RACE reads; one entry per CDR3 protein. The sample lists approximately 810,000 distinct CDR3 sequences; 25% to 30% were seen once. The donors, aged about 6 to 95, were healthy Caucasians from Russia. In each sample, at least 6.5 million PBMCs were isolated. The sequenced sample was blood. This receptor was taken from a woman aged 80 or older in good health. This rearrangement joins TRBV6-6 to TRBJ2-3, with no clear D. The CDR3 region has the DNA TGTGCCACTCAGGTCGGTACAGATACGCAGTATTTT. It yields the protein CATQVGTDTQYF.